The clone carrying this T cell receptor (beta chain) was seen more than once but under ten times. The data stem from a study of T cells in Graves' hyperthyroidism and ophthalmopathy. Amplification of TCR beta CDR3 regions was performed using RNA transcripts as template. HTBI primers were the set used in a first-round RT-PCR of the TCR CDR3. Each CDR3 protein is one row after TCRdb ran MiXCR on the multiplex PCR reads. This table has some 490,000 distinct CDR3 sequences, 20% to 25% appearing once. Each 10 ml fresh peripheral blood draw supplied the PBMCs. The ends were cut back, 0 bases at V and 5 bases at J, with 7 bases in the middle. This CDR3 is built from 12 residues. The germline CDR1 and CDR2 sequences are GTSNPN and SVGIG (reference sequence).

The TCR sequence derives from a woman between 70 and 85 years old with Graves' ophthalmopathy. The sample comprised blood. The chain is built from TRBV30 and TRBJ1-2, with no clear D. CDR3: CAWSVEAYGYTF. CDR3 bases: TGTGCCTGGAGTGTAGAAGCTTATGGCTACACCTTC.